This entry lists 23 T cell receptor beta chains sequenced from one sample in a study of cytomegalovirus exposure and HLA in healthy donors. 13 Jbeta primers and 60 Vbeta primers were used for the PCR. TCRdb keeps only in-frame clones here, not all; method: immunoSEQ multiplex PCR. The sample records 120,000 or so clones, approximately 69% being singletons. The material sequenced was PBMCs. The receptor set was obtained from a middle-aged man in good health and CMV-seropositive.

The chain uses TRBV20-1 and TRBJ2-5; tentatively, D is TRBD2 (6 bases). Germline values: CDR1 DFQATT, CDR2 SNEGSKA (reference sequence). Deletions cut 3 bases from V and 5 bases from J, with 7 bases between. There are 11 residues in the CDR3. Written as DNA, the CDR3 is TGCAGTGCTAGTGGGGGGGAGACCCAGTACTTC. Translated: CSASGGETQYF.

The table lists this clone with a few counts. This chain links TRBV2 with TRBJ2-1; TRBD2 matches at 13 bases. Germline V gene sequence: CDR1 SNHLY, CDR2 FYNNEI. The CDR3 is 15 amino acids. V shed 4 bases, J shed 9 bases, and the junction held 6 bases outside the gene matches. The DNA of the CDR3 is TGTGCCAGCAGTGCCCGGACTAGCGGGGGCGCTGAGCAGTTCTTC. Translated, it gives CASSARTSGGAEQFF.

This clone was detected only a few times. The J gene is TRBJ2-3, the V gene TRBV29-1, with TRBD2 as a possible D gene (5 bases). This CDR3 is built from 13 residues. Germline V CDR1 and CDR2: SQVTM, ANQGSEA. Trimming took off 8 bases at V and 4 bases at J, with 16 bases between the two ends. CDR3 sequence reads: CSPRGLRADTQYF. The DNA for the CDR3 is TGCAGCCCCCGTGGACTTAGGGCAGATACGCAGTATTTT.

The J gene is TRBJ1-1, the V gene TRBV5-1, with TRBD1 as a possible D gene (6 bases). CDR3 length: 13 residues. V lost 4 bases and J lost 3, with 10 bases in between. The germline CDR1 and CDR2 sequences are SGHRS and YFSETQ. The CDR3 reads CASSPTGHTEAFF. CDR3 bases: TGCGCCAGCAGCCCAACAGGGCACACTGAAGCTTTCTTT.

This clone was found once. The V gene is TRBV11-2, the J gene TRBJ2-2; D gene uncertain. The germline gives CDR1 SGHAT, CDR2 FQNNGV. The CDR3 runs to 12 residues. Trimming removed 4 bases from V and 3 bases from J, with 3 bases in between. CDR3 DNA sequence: TGTGCCAGCAGCTCGGACACCGGGGAGCTGTTTTTT. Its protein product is CASSSDTGELFF.

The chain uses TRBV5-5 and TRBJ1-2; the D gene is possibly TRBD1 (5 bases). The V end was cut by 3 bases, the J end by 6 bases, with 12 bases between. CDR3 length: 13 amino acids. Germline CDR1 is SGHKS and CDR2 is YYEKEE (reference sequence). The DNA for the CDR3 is TGTGCCAGCAGCTACCGGGACTCGCATGGCTACACCTTC. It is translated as CASSYRDSHGYTF. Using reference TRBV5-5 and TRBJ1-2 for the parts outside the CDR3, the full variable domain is DAGVTQSPTHLIKTRGQQVTLRCSPISGHKSVSWYQQVLGQGPQFIFQYYEKEERGRGNFPDRFSARQFPNYSSELNVNALLLGDSALYLCASSYRDSHGYTFGSGTRLTVV.

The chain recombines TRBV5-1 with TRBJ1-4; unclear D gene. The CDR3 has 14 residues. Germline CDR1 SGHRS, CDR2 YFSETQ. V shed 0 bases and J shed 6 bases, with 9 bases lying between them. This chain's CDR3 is CASSLGQNDEKLFF. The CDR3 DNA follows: TGCGCCAGCAGCTTGGGGCAGAATGATGAAAAACTGTTTTTT.

CDR3 protein: CASRLDYPGANYGYTF. The CDR3 coding sequence is TGCGCCAGCAGGCTTGACTATCCAGGGGCTAACTATGGCTACACCTTC. The chain employs TRBV5-1 and TRBJ1-2; TRBD1 is a possible D gene (6 bases). From germline, CDR1 is SGHRS and CDR2 YFSETQ. The CDR3 extends over 16 amino acids. The V end lost 5 bases, the J end lost 0 bases, and 17 bases lay between the germline ends.

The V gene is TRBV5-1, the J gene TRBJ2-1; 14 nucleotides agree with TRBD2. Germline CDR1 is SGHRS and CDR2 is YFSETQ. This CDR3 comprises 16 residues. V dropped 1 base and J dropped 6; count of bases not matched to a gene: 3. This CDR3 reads CASSLLGTSGSNEQFF. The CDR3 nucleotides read TGCGCCAGCAGCTTGCTCGGGACTAGCGGGAGCAATGAGCAGTTCTTC. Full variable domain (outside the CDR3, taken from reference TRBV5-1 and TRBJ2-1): KAGVTQTPRYLIKTRGQQVTLSCSPISGHRSVSWYQQTPGQGLQFLFEYFSETQRNKGNFPGRFSGRQFSNSRSEMNVSTLELGDSALYLCASSLLGTSGSNEQFFGPGTRLTVL.

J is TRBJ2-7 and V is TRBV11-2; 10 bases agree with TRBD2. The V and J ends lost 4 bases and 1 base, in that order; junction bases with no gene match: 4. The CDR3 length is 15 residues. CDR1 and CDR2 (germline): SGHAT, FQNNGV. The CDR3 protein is CASSSLAGLSYEQYF. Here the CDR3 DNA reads TGTGCCAGCAGCTCACTAGCGGGGCTGTCCTACGAGCAGTACTTC.

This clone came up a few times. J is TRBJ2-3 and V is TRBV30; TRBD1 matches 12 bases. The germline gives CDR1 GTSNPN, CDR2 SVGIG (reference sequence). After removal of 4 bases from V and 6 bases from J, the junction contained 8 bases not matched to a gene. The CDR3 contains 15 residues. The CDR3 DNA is TGTGCCTGGACTATGGGACAGGGGGCGGCTGATACGCAGTATTTT. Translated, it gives CAWTMGQGAADTQYF.

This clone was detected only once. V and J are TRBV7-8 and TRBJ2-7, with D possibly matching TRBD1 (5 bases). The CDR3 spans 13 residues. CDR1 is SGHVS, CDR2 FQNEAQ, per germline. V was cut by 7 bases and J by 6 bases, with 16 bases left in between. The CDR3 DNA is TGTGCCAGCACCAAACGCCGACAGCTCGAGCAGTACTTC. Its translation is CASTKRRQLEQYF.

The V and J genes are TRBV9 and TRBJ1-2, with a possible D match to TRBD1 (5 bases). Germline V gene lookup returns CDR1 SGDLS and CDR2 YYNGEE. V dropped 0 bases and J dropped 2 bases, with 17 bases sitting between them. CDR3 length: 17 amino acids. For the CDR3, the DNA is TGTGCCAGCAGCGTAGAGCCGGGGGGTTGGCGGAACTATGGCTACACCTTC. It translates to CASSVEPGGWRNYGYTF.

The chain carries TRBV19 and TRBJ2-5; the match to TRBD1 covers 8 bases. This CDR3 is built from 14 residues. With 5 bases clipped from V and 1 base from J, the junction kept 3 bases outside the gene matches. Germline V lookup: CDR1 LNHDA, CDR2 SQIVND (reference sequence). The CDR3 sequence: CASSVGQGQETQYF. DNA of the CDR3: TGTGCCAGTAGTGTAGGACAGGGCCAAGAGACCCAGTACTTC.

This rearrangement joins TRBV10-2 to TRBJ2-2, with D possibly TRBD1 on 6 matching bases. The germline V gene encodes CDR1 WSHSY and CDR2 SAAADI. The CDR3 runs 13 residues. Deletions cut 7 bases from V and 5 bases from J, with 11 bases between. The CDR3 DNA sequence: TGCGCCAGCAAAGCAGGGGTTACCGGGGAGCTGTTTTTT. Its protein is CASKAGVTGELFF.

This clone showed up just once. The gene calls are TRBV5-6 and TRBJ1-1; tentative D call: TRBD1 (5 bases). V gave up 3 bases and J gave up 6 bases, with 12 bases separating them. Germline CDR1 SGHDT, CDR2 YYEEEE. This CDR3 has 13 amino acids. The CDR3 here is CASSSWGVAEAFF. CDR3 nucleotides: TGTGCCAGCAGCTCGTGGGGGGTTGCTGAAGCTTTCTTT.

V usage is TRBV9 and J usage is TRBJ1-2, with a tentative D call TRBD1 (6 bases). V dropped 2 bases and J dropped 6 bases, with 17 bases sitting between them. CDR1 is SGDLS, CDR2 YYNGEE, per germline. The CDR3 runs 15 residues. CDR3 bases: TGTGCCAGCAGCGTGGGGGCGGCCGTGGTAAATGGCTACACCTTC. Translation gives CASSVGAAVVNGYTF.

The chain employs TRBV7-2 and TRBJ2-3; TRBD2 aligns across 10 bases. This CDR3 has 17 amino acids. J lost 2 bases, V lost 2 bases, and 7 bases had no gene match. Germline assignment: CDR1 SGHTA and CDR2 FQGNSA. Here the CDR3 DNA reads TGTGCCAGCAGCTTAAAACTAGCGGGAAGCATCACAGATACGCAGTATTTT. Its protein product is CASSLKLAGSITDTQYF.

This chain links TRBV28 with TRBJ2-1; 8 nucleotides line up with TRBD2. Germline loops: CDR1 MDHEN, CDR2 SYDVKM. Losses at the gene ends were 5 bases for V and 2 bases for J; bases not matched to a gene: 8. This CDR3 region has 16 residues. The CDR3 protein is CASSLFGGAPYNEQFF. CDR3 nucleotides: TGTGCCAGCAGTCTCTTCGGGGGGGCCCCCTACAATGAGCAGTTCTTC.

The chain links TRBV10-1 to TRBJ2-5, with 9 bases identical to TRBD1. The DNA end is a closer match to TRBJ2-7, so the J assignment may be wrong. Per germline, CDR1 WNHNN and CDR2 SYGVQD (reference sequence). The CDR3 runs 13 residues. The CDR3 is CASSRQGVDEQYF. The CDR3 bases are TGCGCCAGCAGTAGACAGGGGGTCGACGAGCAGTACTTC.

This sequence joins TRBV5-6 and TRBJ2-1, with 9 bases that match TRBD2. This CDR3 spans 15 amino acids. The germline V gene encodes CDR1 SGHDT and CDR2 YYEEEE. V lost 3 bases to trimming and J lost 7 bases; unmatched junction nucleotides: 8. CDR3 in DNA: TGTGCCAGCAGCTCCCCTAGCGGGAAGTGGAATGAGCAGTTCTTC. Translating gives CASSSPSGKWNEQFF.

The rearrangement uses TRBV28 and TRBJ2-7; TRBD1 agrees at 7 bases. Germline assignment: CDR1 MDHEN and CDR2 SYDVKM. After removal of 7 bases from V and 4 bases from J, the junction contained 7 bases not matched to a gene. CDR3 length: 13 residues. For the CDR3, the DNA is TGTGCCAGCAAGGACAGGTCCGGGTACGAGCAGTACTTC. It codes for CASKDRSGYEQYF. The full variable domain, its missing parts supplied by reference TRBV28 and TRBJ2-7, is DVKVTQSSRYLVKRTGEKVFLECVQDMDHENMFWYRQDPGLGLRLIYFSYDVKMKEKGDIPEGYSVSREKKERFSLILESASTNQTSMYLCASKDRSGYEQYFGPGTRLTVT.

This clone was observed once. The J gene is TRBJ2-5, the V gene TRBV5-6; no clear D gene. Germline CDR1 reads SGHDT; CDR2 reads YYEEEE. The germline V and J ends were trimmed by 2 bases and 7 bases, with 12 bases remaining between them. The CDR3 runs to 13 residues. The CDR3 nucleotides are TGTGCCAGCAGCTTTATAAGTGTCGGGACCCAGTACTTC. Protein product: CASSFISVGTQYF.